Included here is one T cell receptor (beta chain) sequence, with context. The record originates from a study of monozygotic twins with inflammatory bowel disease. TCRdb derives one entry per CDR3 protein from the 5' RACE reads, leaving out DNA. In total, the table holds approximately 300,000 distinct CDR3 sequences. Germline CDR1 SGHRS, CDR2 YFSETQ. The CDR3 spans 13 residues. This TCR was sampled from a human donor with ulcerative colitis or Crohn's disease, or a healthy co-twin of an affected twin (not recorded which). V usage is TRBV5-1 and J usage is TRBJ2-7. What was sequenced was blood. The CDR3 reads CASSLPVRSEQYF.